The T cell receptor beta chain under discussion was sequenced for a study of identical twins. Study conclusions and caveats: The analysis was cross-sectional rather than longitudinal within donors.

The CDR3 has 16 residues. CDR1 and CDR2 from the germline V gene are DFQATT and SNEGSKA (reference sequence). With 0 bases removed from V and 0 bases from J, the gap between germline ends came to 15 bases. With regard to this clonotype: What it binds is unknown.

A single record per CDR3 protein comes from TCRdb applying MiXCR to the 5' RACE reads. This sample has 1,800,000 or so distinct CDR3 sequences, with about 32% found just once. Sequences were obtained from cord blood. This clonotype was sampled from a newborn girl in good health. The chain joins TRBV20-1 to TRBJ2-7; maybe TRBD1 (5 bases). CDR3 amino acids: CSARDPRQGSSYEQYF. The CDR3 nucleotides are TGCAGTGCTAGAGATCCTAGGCAGGGAAGCTCCTACGAGCAGTACTTC.